This T cell receptor (beta chain) appears in the sequencing data of a study of control samples from healthy donors and cancer patients. The CDR3 covers 13 residues. The germline gives CDR1 SGHRS, CDR2 YFSETQ. V was trimmed by 3 bases and J by 7 bases, leaving 13 bases between them. Assay used: immunoSEQ multiplex PCR; TCRdb lists only in-frame clones, some missing. The data contain about 120,000 clones, about nine tenths of them singletons. The sequenced sample consisted of blood. The chain uses TRBV5-1 and TRBJ2-5, with D possibly called TRBD1 or TRBD2 (5 bases each). This TCR derives from a man between 40 and 49 years old in good health. DNA of the CDR3: TGCGCCAGCAGCTCGGACGGGGACCGGACCCAGTACTTC. Residues: CASSSDGDRTQYF. The variable domain in full, completed from reference TRBV5-1 and TRBJ2-5, reads KAGVTQTPRYLIKTRGQQVTLSCSPISGHRSVSWYQQTPGQGLQFLFEYFSETQRNKGNFPGRFSGRQFSNSRSEMNVSTLELGDSALYLCASSSDGDRTQYFGPGTRLLVL.